One sample yielded the 16 T cell receptor beta chains listed below, sequenced in a study of T cells after posttransplantation cyclophosphamide. Method: immunoSEQ multiplex PCR; TCRdb's copy keeps in-frame clones and lacks some. The sample has about 15,000 clones; roughly nine tenths are singletons. A marrow graft followed busulfan-fludarabine conditioning, with cyclophosphamide on days +3 and +4. Sequences were derived from CD4+ T cells sorted from blood, sampled after allogeneic stem cell transplant with posttransplant cyclophosphamide. These TCRs come from a male patient aged 55 to 69 who received an allogeneic stem cell transplant from a related donor and was CMV-positive. The graft donor may be the source of some T cells.

This chain connects TRBV5-1 to TRBJ2-7, with D perhaps TRBD1 (6 bases). Germline V gene sequence: CDR1 SGHRS, CDR2 YFSETQ. This CDR3 region has 13 residues. Trimming took off 4 bases at V and 8 bases at J, with 16 bases between the two ends. Written as DNA, the CDR3 is TGCGCCAGCAGCGGTTACCGGGACAAGCAGCAGTACTTC. This translates into CASSGYRDKQQYF.

V gene TRBV29-1 combines with J gene TRBJ1-1; D gene uncertain. The CDR3 spans 14 residues. The V end was cut by 4 bases, the J end by 6 bases, with 18 bases between. The germline V gene encodes CDR1 SQVTM and CDR2 ANQGSEA. The chain's CDR3 is CSVGSHVSPAEAFF. The CDR3 DNA reads TGCAGCGTTGGTTCGCACGTATCCCCAGCTGAAGCTTTCTTT. The full variable domain, in which reference TRBV29-1 and TRBJ1-1 provide the parts outside the CDR3, is SAVISQKPSRDICQRGTSLTIQCQVDSQVTMMFWYRQQPGQSLTLIATANQGSEATYESGFVIDKFPISRPNLTFSTLTVSNMSPEDSSIYLCSVGSHVSPAEAFFGQGTRLTVV.

The V call is TRBV28, the J call TRBJ1-5; the D gene is possibly TRBD1 (5 bases). The CDR3 consists of 14 residues. V was cut by 2 bases and J by 5 bases, with 10 bases left in between. The germline V gene has CDR1 MDHEN and CDR2 SYDVKM. CDR3 in amino acids: CASSLTGPHQPQHF. The CDR3 coding sequence is TGTGCCAGCAGTTTAACAGGCCCCCATCAGCCCCAGCATTTT.

The V gene is TRBV18, the J gene TRBJ1-1, with D possibly matching TRBD1 (5 bases). The length of the CDR3 is 14 residues. The V and J ends lost 3 bases and 5 bases respectively, with 13 bases between them. In germline, CDR1 is KGHSH, CDR2 LQKENI. CDR3 loop: CASSPQGRGTEAFF. CDR3 in DNA: TGTGCCAGCTCACCCCAGGGTAGGGGAACTGAAGCTTTCTTT.

J is TRBJ2-5 and V is TRBV25-1; 8 positions agree with TRBD1. Trimming cost V 5 bases and J 5 bases; bases outside gene matches: 7. Germline V gives CDR1 MGHDK, CDR2 SYGVNS. The CDR3 totals 14 residues. The CDR3 region is CASSNSDRAETQYF. The CDR3 DNA is TGTGCCAGCAGTAATTCGGACAGGGCGGAGACCCAGTACTTC. The full variable domain, with the rest looked up from reference TRBV25-1 and TRBJ2-5, is EADIYQTPRYLVIGTGKKITLECSQTMGHDKMYWYQQDPGMELHLIHYSYGVNSTEKGDLSSESTVSRIRTEHFPLTLESARPSHTSQYLCASSNSDRAETQYFGPGTRLLVL.

V and J are TRBV6-1 and TRBJ2-3; TRBD2 aligns across 8 bases. Germline CDR1 MNHNS, CDR2 SASEGT. Trimming took 10 bases from V and 4 from J; bases not matched to a gene: 10. CDR3 length equals 14 residues. CDR3 amino acids: CATLDGGAADTQYF. The CDR3 nucleotides are TGTGCCACCCTAGACGGGGGGGCCGCAGATACGCAGTATTTT.

CDR3 in amino acids: CASSKPGINEKLFF. CDR3 DNA sequence: TGTGCCAGCAGTAAACCAGGGATTAATGAAAAACTGTTTTTT. The chain is built from TRBV6-6 and TRBJ1-4; the D gene is possibly TRBD1 (5 bases). V lost 5 bases, J lost 4 bases, and 11 bases lay in between. Germline CDR1 reads MNHNY; CDR2 reads SVGAGI (reference sequence). The CDR3 extends over 14 amino acids.

The genes are TRBV5-1 and TRBJ2-1, with unresolved D. Germline V CDR1 and CDR2: SGHRS, YFSETQ. The CDR3 sequence is 15 residues long. The V and J ends lost 8 bases and 5 bases respectively, with 20 bases between them. CDR3 nucleotide sequence: TGCGCCAGAAACTATAGCACTCCGACCCACAATGAGCAGTTCTTC. This translates into CARNYSTPTHNEQFF.

This chain connects TRBV7-2 to TRBJ1-1, with TRBD1 matching 8 bases. From germline, CDR1 is SGHTA and CDR2 FQGNSA. Trimming cost V 2 bases and J 4 bases; bases outside gene matches: 3. This CDR3 spans 14 amino acids. CDR3 nucleotides: TGTGCCAGCAGCTTACGACAGGGGCGCACTGAAGCTTTCTTT. The encoded protein is CASSLRQGRTEAFF.

The chain recombines TRBV5-1 with TRBJ1-2; D remains ambiguous. This CDR3 contains 14 residues. Trimming took off 4 bases at V and 6 bases at J, with 16 bases between the two ends. Germline CDR1 is SGHRS and CDR2 is YFSETQ. As DNA, the CDR3 is TGCGCCAGCAGCCCGACCCGAGGGATGGATGGCTACACCTTC. Translated, it gives CASSPTRGMDGYTF.

V usage is TRBV7-2 and J usage is TRBJ1-1; perhaps TRBD1 as D (6 bases). This CDR3 comprises 13 residues. Germline lookup yields CDR1 SGHTA and CDR2 FQGNSA. The V end lost 1 base, the J end lost 4 bases, and 7 bases lay between the germline ends. The CDR3 nucleotides read TGTGCCAGCAGCTTAGGAGGGGGCACTGAAGCTTTCTTT. It is translated as CASSLGGGTEAFF.

This clone appeared once. The V and J genes are TRBV15 and TRBJ2-1, with D perhaps TRBD1 (5 bases). Germline CDR1 is LNHNV and CDR2 is YYDKDF (reference sequence). With 2 bases removed from V and 5 bases from J, the gap between germline ends came to 7 bases. This CDR3 contains 13 residues. The CDR3 bases are TGTGCCACCAGCAGACAGGGAAACAATGAGCAGTTCTTC. It codes for CATSRQGNNEQFF.

The chain has TRBV4-1 and TRBJ2-2, with D tentatively TRBD2 (5 bases). Trimming removed 0 bases at V and 9 bases at J, with 17 bases between. There are 16 residues in the CDR3. The germline V gene has CDR1 MGHRA and CDR2 YSYEKL. The CDR3 nucleotides are TGCGCCAGCAGCCAAGAAGAGGCGACGGCGGGCCGGGAGCTGTTTTTT. It is translated as CASSQEEATAGRELFF.

In its sample, this clone was seen a few times. The rearrangement joins TRBV7-2 to TRBJ1-2; D perhaps matches TRBD1 (5 bases). The germline V and J ends were trimmed by 1 base and 10 bases, with 13 bases remaining between them. The V gene's germline CDR1 is SGHTA and CDR2 FQGNSA. There are 13 residues in the CDR3. CDR3 in amino acids: CASSLDGRGDYTF. The CDR3 DNA reads TGTGCCAGCAGCTTAGATGGTAGGGGCGACTACACCTTC.

The chain couples TRBV5-1 to TRBJ2-3; 8 bases match TRBD2. The CDR3 covers 15 residues. Looked up from germline, CDR1 is SGHRS and CDR2 is YFSETQ. J lost 5 bases, V lost 4 bases, and 9 bases had no gene match. CDR3 coding DNA: TGCGCCAGCAGCCTAGCGGGTGAAGTTGGAGATACGCAGTATTTT. Translating gives CASSLAGEVGDTQYF.

In the case of this clone: At one end the junction does not follow the germline gene, possibly because of a read error. The chain combines TRBV20-1 with TRBJ2-1, with D possibly matching TRBD2 (6 bases). There are 10 residues in the CDR3. The germline V gene has CDR1 DFQATT and CDR2 SNEGSKA (reference sequence). CDR3 region: CSARAGTPLF. CDR3 nucleotides: TGCAGTGCTAGGGCCGGGACTCCTCTCTTC.